In this sample, the clone carrying this T cell receptor beta chain turned up a few times. Its antigen is unidentified. From the reads, TCRdb called clonotypes with MiXCR, one entry per CDR3 protein. This sample yields 90,000 to 120,000 distinct CDR3 sequences, of which 42% are seen a single time; 74% belongs to the top ten. Germline-derived CDR1 and CDR2 are SGHAT and FQDESV (reference sequence). The CDR3 has 17 amino acids. Losses at the gene ends were 8 bases for V and 4 bases for J; bases not matched to a gene: 14. This sample is part of a study of T cell repertoires in cytomegalovirus infection. Study-wide background: CMV infection plus the matching HLA type was flagged by public TCR beta signatures. Broader study findings: Dominating the ex vivo response were HLA-C-restricted CMV-specific TCR beta clonotypes. Pooled public TCR beta family frequency picked out CMV carriers with the relevant HLA.

This receptor was taken from a human donor in good health (CMV status not recorded). Some clones in this sample may be carry-over from other donors' samples. The J gene is TRBJ2-2, the V gene TRBV11-1; 9 bases are shared with TRBD1. The sample here was CD8+ T cells from cultured PBMCs, taken from culture after CMV antigen stimulation. The DNA of the CDR3 is TGTGCCAGCGCCTCCGGGACAGGGATTTCGGGCACCGGGGAGCTGTTTTTT. It yields the protein CASASGTGISGTGELFF.